This T cell receptor (beta chain) was sequenced for a study of spatial heterogeneity in lung cancer. Regarding the study as a whole: Tumors with more nonsynonymous mutations had more expanded intratumoral alpha and beta TCRs. Tallies of expanded TCRs, which were sorted into ubiquitous and regional groups, correlated with counts of ubiquitous and regional nonsynonymous mutations, respectively.

This sample's time point: sample taken at primary tumor resection. Samples were obtained from 70 or so donors, all untreated early-stage non-small cell lung cancer patients. Unsorted tumor, nontumor lung tissue or cryopreserved PBMC supplied the whole RNA. This CDR3 is built from 17 residues. Trimming took 5 bases from V and 2 from J; bases not matched to a gene: 9. The germline CDR1 and CDR2 sequences are SSHAT and FNYEAQ (reference sequence). TCRdb reprocessed the 5' RACE reads via MiXCR and lists one record per CDR3 protein. The table records around 9,900 distinct CDR3 sequences, approximately 5.5% of them present only once. Judged by abundance, this clonotype is medium-sized (0.01 to 0.1%). Its antigen is unknown.

Specimen: lung tumor tissue, collected at surgery. The chain joins TRBV7-7 to TRBJ2-3, with 11 positions matching TRBD2. The sequence derives from a female donor with early-stage non-small cell lung cancer. For the CDR3, the DNA is TGTGCCAGCAGCCCCGATAGCGGGGGGGCACTCACAGATACGCAGTATTTT. This sequence encodes CASSPDSGGALTDTQYF.